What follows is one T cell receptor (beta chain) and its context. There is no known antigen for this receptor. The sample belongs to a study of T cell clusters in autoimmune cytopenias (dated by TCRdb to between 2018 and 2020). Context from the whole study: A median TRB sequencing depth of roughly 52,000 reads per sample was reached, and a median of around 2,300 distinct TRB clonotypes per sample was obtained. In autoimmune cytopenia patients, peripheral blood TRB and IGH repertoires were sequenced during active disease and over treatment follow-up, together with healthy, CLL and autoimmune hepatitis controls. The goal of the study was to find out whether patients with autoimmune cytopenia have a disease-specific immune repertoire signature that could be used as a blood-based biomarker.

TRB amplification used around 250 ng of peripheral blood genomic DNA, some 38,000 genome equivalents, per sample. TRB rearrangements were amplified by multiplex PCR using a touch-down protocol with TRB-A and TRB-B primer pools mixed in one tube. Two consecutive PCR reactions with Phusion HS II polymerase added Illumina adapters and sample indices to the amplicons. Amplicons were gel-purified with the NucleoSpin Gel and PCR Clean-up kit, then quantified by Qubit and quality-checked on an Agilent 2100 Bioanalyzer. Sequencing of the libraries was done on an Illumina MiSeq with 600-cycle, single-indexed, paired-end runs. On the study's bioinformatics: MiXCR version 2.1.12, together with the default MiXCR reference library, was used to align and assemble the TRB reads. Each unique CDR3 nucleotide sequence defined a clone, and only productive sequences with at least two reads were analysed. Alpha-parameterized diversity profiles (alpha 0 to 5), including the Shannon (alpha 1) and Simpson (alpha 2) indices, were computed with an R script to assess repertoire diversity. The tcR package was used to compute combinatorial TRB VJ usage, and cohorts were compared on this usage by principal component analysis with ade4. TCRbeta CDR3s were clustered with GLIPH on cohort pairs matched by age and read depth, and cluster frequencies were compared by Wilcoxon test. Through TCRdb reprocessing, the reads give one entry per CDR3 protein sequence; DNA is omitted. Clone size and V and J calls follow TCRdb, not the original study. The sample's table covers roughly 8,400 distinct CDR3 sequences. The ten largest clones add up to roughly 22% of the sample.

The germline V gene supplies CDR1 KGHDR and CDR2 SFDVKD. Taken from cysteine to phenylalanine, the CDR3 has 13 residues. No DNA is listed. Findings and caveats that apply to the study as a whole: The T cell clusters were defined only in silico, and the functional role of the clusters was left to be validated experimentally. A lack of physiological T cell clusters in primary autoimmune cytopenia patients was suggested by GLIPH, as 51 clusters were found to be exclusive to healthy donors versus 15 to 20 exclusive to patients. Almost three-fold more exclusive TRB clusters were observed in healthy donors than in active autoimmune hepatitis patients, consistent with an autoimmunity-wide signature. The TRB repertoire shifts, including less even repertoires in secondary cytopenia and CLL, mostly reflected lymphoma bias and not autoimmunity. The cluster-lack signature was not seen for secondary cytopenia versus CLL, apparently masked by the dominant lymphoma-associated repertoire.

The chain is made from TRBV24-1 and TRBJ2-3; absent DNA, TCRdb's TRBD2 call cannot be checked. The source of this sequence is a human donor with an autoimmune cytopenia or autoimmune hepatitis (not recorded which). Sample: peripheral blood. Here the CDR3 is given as CATSDPLAGTQYF.